The 5 T cell receptor beta chains in this list originate from one sample, sequenced in a study of tumor and adjacent non-tumor tissue in lung cancer. Three rounds of nested PCR, following a modified ARM-PCR protocol, produced the TCRbeta library. In TCRdb, the multiplex PCR reads were re-called with MiXCR into one record per CDR3 protein. The sample yields around 210,000 distinct CDR3 sequences, about 76% seen once. This sample's RNA came from whole unsorted tissue. The sample comprised lung tumor tissue. Every receptor here comes from a man aged 55 to 70 with non-small cell lung cancer.

Concerning this clonotype: A read error may account for a junction end that differs from germline. The chain couples TRBV5-5 to TRBJ2-5; TRBD2 agrees at 12 bases. From germline, CDR1 is SGHKS and CDR2 YYEKEE (reference sequence). This CDR3 is built from 17 residues. CDR3 sequence: CATSASGGAFLQESQYF. The CDR3 nucleotides read TGTGCCACCAGCGCTAGCGGGGGGGCCTTTCTGCAAGAGAGCCAGTACTTC.

The CDR3 region has the DNA TGCAGTGCTAGAGTCCCCACGGGACTAAGCTCCTACGAGCAGTACTTC. Residues: CSARVPTGLSSYEQYF. This rearrangement joins TRBV20-1 to TRBJ2-7; TRBD2 aligns across 7 bases. CDR1 is DFQATT, CDR2 SNEGSKA, per germline (reference sequence). The trim removed 1 base at V and 0 bases at J, leaving 9 bases unmatched. The CDR3 extends over 16 amino acids.

Details on this clonotype: In this CDR3 the conserved last residue, phenylalanine or tryptophan, is missing, so a read error is likely. The genes are TRBV4-3 and TRBJ1-2; 8 bases match TRBD1. The CDR3 runs to 15 residues. Germline V gene data show CDR1 as LGHNA and CDR2 as YSLEER. The CDR3 bases are TGCGCCAGCAGCCGGGGACAGGAGACTAACTACGGCTACACCTCC. It codes for CASSRGQETNYGYTS.

Concerning this clonotype: Since the CDR3 does not end with the conserved phenylalanine or tryptophan, this likely comes from a read error. This chain connects TRBV11-2 to TRBJ2-1, with D possibly matching TRBD1 (6 bases). Per the germline V gene, CDR1 is SGHAT and CDR2 is FQNNGV. The CDR3 sequence is 13 residues long. The CDR3 nucleotides read TGTGCCAGCAGCGAGCATACAGGGCATGATCAGTTCTCC. Amino acid sequence: CASSEHTGHDQFS.

This rearrangement joins TRBV20-1 to TRBJ2-1; D is ambiguous. There are 16 residues in the CDR3. The V gene's germline CDR1 is DFQATT and CDR2 SNEGSKA (reference sequence). Trimming pared 0 bases from V and 3 bases from J, leaving 15 bases between. The CDR3 nucleotides read TGCAGTGCTAGAGACCCCTTACTATCTAACTACAATGAGCAGTTCTTC. Translating gives CSARDPLLSNYNEQFF.